These T cell receptor beta chains were read from a single sample in a study of cytomegalovirus exposure and HLA in healthy donors. The assay was immunoSEQ multiplex PCR, and TCRdb's table has in-frame clones only and misses some. The sample includes under 200,000 clones, about 12% seen only once; the top ten take about 7.8%. What was sequenced was PBMCs. The receptors stem from a man aged 50 or older in good health and CMV-seropositive. CDR3s include the opening cysteine and the closing phenylalanine or tryptophan. The D gene is left open where the match is weak. Clone size is shown for a subset of rows, as once, few, many or a class of expanded clone.

.	TRBV7-9	TRBJ1-1	.	14	CASSLVGGGTEAFF	TGTGCCAGCAGCTTAGTTGGCGGGGGGACTGAAGCTTTCTTT
few	TRBV2	TRBJ2-2	TRBD2	15	CASRTSRLNTGELFF	TGTGCCAGCAGGACTAGCCGACTTAACACCGGGGAGCTGTTTTTT
.	TRBV6-5	TRBJ2-5	TRBD2	14	CASRRAGGRETQYF	TGTGCCAGCAGGCGGGCGGGGGGGCGAGAGACCCAGTACTTC
.	TRBV5-8	TRBJ2-1	TRBD1	15	CASSFRGHPYNEQFF	TGTGCCAGCAGCTTCAGGGGGCATCCCTACAATGAGCAGTTCTTC
.	TRBV2	TRBJ2-7	.	12	CASSETGSDGYF	TGTGCCAGCAGTGAAACGGGTTCAGACGGGTACTTC
.	TRBV7-2	TRBJ2-7	.	14	CASSLSKGRYEQYF	TGTGCCAGCAGCTTGAGTAAGGGGAGGTACGAGCAGTACTTC
few	TRBV6-1	TRBJ1-2	.	13	CASRVGQNYGYTF	TGTGCCAGCAGAGTCGGACAGAACTATGGCTACACCTTC
.	TRBV29-1	TRBJ1-4	TRBD1	13	CSVQGAPNEKLFF	TGCAGCGTGCAGGGGGCCCCGAATGAAAAACTGTTTTTT
.	TRBV6-5	TRBJ1-2	.	12	CASRQPRGGYTF	TGTGCCAGCAGGCAACCTCGAGGAGGCTACACCTTC
.	TRBV4-3	TRBJ2-1	TRBD2	17	CASSGRKVSGGYNEQFF	TGCGCCAGCAGCGGGCGGAAGGTGTCGGGGGGGTACAATGAGCAGTTCTTC
.	TRBV30	TRBJ2-1	.	14	CAWGRGSRLNEQFF	TGTGCCTGGGGGAGGGGGTCCCGCCTAAATGAGCAGTTCTTC
.	TRBV5-1	TRBJ1-1	.	20	CASSPRGQLSHLGKNTEAFF	TGCGCCAGCAGCCCTCGGGGACAACTTTCCCATTTAGGCAAGAACACTGAAGCTTTCTTT
.	TRBV6-1	TRBJ1-5	TRBD1	17	CASSEAGDSIGNQPQHF	TGTGCCAGCAGTGAAGCGGGGGACAGCATTGGGAATCAGCCCCAGCATTTT
few	TRBV30	TRBJ2-1	TRBD2	14	CAWSVGTSVIEQFF	TGTGCCTGGAGTGTGGGGACTAGCGTCATTGAGCAGTTCTTC
.	TRBV6-6	TRBJ2-5	TRBD1	13	CASSRQGWETQYF	TGTGCCAGCAGCAGACAGGGGTGGGAGACCCAGTACTTC
few	TRBV6-4	TRBJ2-3	TRBD2	16	CASSPLSGGSTDTQYF	TGTGCCAGCAGCCCCCTGAGCGGGGGGTCGACAGATACGCAGTATTTT
few	TRBV2	TRBJ1-5	TRBD1	13	CASRGQVLEPQHF	TGTGCCAGCAGGGGACAGGTCTTGGAGCCCCAGCATTTT
.	TRBV2	TRBJ1-5	.	15	CASTLDSLYNQPQHF	TGTGCCAGCACTTTAGACAGTCTTTACAATCAGCCCCAGCATTTT
few	TRBV4-3	TRBJ1-2	.	16	CASSQGNQAGGYGYTF	TGCGCCAGCAGCCAAGGGAACCAGGCCGGGGGCTATGGCTACACCTTC
few	TRBV5-1	TRBJ2-2	.	13	CASSLEGAGELFF	TGCGCCAGCAGCTTGGAAGGGGCCGGGGAGCTGTTTTTT
few	TRBV4-2	TRBJ2-2	.	17	CASSQNWGGTNTGELFF	TGTGCCAGCAGCCAAAATTGGGGCGGAACGAACACCGGGGAGCTGTTTTTT
few	TRBV30	TRBJ1-2	TRBD1	15	CAWRYTGGAGYGYTF	TGTGCCTGGAGATACACAGGGGGCGCAGGCTATGGCTACACCTTC
few	TRBV7-2	TRBJ2-1	.	13	CASSLGLVNEQFF	TGTGCCAGCAGCTTAGGACTAGTCAATGAGCAGTTCTTC
.	TRBV4-3	TRBJ2-2	.	17	CASSQDKARVRTGELFF	TGCGCCAGCAGCCAAGATAAGGCCAGGGTGAGGACCGGGGAGCTGTTTTTT
few	TRBV7-2	TRBJ1-6	.	15	CASSFEQGLGSPLHF	TGTGCCAGCAGCTTTGAACAGGGATTGGGTTCACCCCTCCACTTT
.	TRBV5-4	TRBJ2-5	TRBD2	17	CASSLGASGGAQETQYF	TGTGCCAGCAGCTTGGGTGCTAGCGGGGGGGCGCAAGAGACCCAGTACTTC
few	TRBV19	TRBJ2-4	.	13	CASSMGRGNIQYF	TGTGCCAGTAGTATGGGCAGGGGAAACATTCAGTACTTC
.	TRBV6-6	TRBJ2-5	.	16	CASSYSRGLGQETQYF	TGTGCCAGCAGTTACTCTAGGGGTTTGGGACAAGAGACCCAGTACTTC
.	TRBV5-1	TRBJ2-2	.	15	CASSLYGTPTGELFF	TGCGCCAGCAGCTTGTATGGGACTCCCACCGGGGAGCTGTTTTTT